This entry lists 31 T cell receptor beta chains sequenced from one sample in a study of blood T cell repertoires in COVID-19. The repertoire was sequenced with immunoSEQ multiplex PCR; TCRdb's copy has only in-frame clones and lacks some. The repertoire holds some 110,000 clones, with 65% to 80% as singletons. Specimen: peripheral blood. The receptor source for this set is a man in his sixties or seventies with acute or convalescent COVID-19.

The J gene is TRBJ2-3, the V gene TRBV9; 10 nucleotides line up with TRBD2. Germline V gene sequence: CDR1 SGDLS, CDR2 YYNGEE. The trim removed 0 bases at V and 2 bases at J, leaving 6 bases unmatched. The CDR3 runs to 17 residues. CDR3 coding DNA: TGTGCCAGCAGCGTAGCCCCTACTAGCGGGGCCACAGATACGCAGTATTTT. Protein sequence: CASSVAPTSGATDTQYF.

J is TRBJ2-2 and V is TRBV9; no clear D gene. In germline, CDR1 is SGDLS, CDR2 YYNGEE. The CDR3 sequence is 13 residues long. The germline V and J ends were trimmed by 0 bases and 6 bases, with 6 bases remaining between them. The CDR3 reads CASSVGQAGELFF. The CDR3, as DNA: TGTGCCAGCAGCGTAGGACAAGCCGGGGAGCTGTTTTTT.

This clone showed up just once. This sequence joins TRBV5-4 and TRBJ2-1; 7 nucleotides match TRBD2. J gave up 4 bases and V 4 bases, and 5 bases lay outside the gene matches. Germline loops: CDR1 SGHNT, CDR2 YYREEE (reference sequence). The CDR3 extends over 14 amino acids. The chain's CDR3 is CASSPSGGYNEQFF. As DNA, the CDR3 is TGTGCCAGCAGCCCTAGCGGAGGGTACAATGAGCAGTTCTTC.

The rearrangement uses TRBV9 and TRBJ2-5, with TRBD2 matching over 12 bases. V was clipped by 3 bases and J by 4 bases; unmatched bases: 13. Germline lookup yields CDR1 SGDLS and CDR2 YYNGEE. The CDR3 loop spans 18 amino acids. The CDR3 loop reads CASSEGLAGAIRGETQYF. CDR3 nucleotide sequence: TGTGCCAGCAGCGAGGGACTAGCGGGCGCTATACGAGGAGAGACCCAGTACTTC. Full variable domain (outside the CDR3, taken from reference TRBV9 and TRBJ2-5): DSGVTQTPKHLITATGQRVTLRCSPRSGDLSVYWYQQSLDQGLQFLIQYYNGEERAKGNILERFSAQQFPDLHSELNLSSLELGDSALYFCASSEGLAGAIRGETQYFGPGTRLLVL.

V gene TRBV6-2 or TRBV6-3 combines with J gene TRBJ1-6; 7 bases align to TRBD1. V lost 5 bases, J lost 9 bases, and 13 bases stayed unmatched. Germline values: CDR1 MNHEY, CDR2 SVGEGT. This CDR3 comprises 16 residues. CDR3 sequence reads: CASSGRQGPIVSPLHF. CDR3 DNA sequence: TGTGCCAGCAGTGGCCGACAGGGACCCATCGTTTCACCCCTCCACTTT.

The J gene is TRBJ2-7, the V gene TRBV9, with D possibly matching TRBD2 (6 bases). The germline gives CDR1 SGDLS, CDR2 YYNGEE. There are 17 residues in the CDR3. V lost 0 bases and J 6 bases, leaving 22 bases between the germline ends. CDR3 region: CASSVAGASVLRAEQYF. The CDR3 DNA is TGTGCCAGCAGCGTAGCTGGGGCTAGCGTGTTACGGGCCGAGCAGTACTTC.

This chain links TRBV4-3 with TRBJ1-2; no clear D. The CDR3 is 16 amino acids. Per germline, CDR1 LGHNA and CDR2 YSLEER. Between the trimmed V and J ends, which lost 1 base and 1 base, there was a span of 13 bases. The CDR3: CASSQGRGMLNYGYTF. The CDR3 nucleotides read TGCGCCAGCAGCCAAGGCCGCGGGATGCTTAACTATGGCTACACCTTC.

The chain carries TRBV12-5 and TRBJ2-2; 16 bases match TRBD2. The V gene end was trimmed by 6 bases and the J gene end by 8 bases; junction bases not matched to a gene: 6. Germline V gives CDR1 LGHNT, CDR2 FRNRAP. The CDR3 sequence is 16 residues long. The CDR3 is CASGLGLAGGLGELFF. The DNA of the CDR3 is TGTGCTAGTGGCCTGGGACTAGCGGGGGGGTTAGGGGAGCTGTTTTTT.

This clone was seen more than once but under ten times. The J gene is TRBJ2-4, the V gene TRBV21-1; the table assigns TRBD1, which was not confirmed against the DNA. TRBV21-1 represents a pseudogene. The CDR3 runs 14 residues. The CDR3 DNA is TGTGCCAGCAGCCCCGGGACAGAAGAAAACATTCAGTACTTC. This gives the protein CASSPGTEENIQYF.

This chain links TRBV5-1 with TRBJ2-7; 9 bases fit TRBD1. The germline gives CDR1 SGHRS, CDR2 YFSETQ. This CDR3 region has 15 residues. V was clipped by 0 bases and J by 4 bases; unmatched bases: 5. CDR3 sequence reads: CASSLVQGAGYEQYF. The DNA of the CDR3 is TGCGCCAGCAGCTTGGTACAGGGGGCCGGTTACGAGCAGTACTTC.

The genes are TRBV28 and TRBJ1-1, with 7 bases aligning to TRBD1. J lost 6 bases, V lost 5 bases, and 9 bases had no gene match. CDR3 length: 14 amino acids. Germline V gene sequence: CDR1 MDHEN, CDR2 SYDVKM. DNA of the CDR3: TGTGCCAGCAGTCCTTGGGGGGACAGACCTGAAGCTTTCTTT. Its protein product is CASSPWGDRPEAFF.

The gene calls are TRBV7-8 and TRBJ2-4; unclear D gene. The CDR3 length is 15 residues. Germline CDR1 SGHVS, CDR2 FQNEAQ. V lost 3 bases and J lost 0, with 9 bases in between. CDR3 sequence reads: CASSFNDLAKNIQYF. The CDR3 DNA reads TGTGCCAGCAGCTTTAACGACTTAGCCAAAAACATTCAGTACTTC.

The gene calls are TRBV11-2 and TRBJ2-1, with 7 bases that match TRBD2. This CDR3 has 15 amino acids. Germline assignment: CDR1 SGHAT and CDR2 FQNNGV. V dropped 3 bases and J dropped 3; count of bases not matched to a gene: 5. CDR3 in DNA: TGTGCCAGCAGCTTGGACGGGAGGTACTACAATGAGCAGTTCTTC. It codes for CASSLDGRYYNEQFF.

The rearrangement joins TRBV4-1 to TRBJ2-7; D is unresolved. Germline CDR1 MGHRA, CDR2 YSYEKL. The CDR3 extends over 14 amino acids. V lost 3 bases and J lost 1, with 10 bases in between. As DNA, the CDR3 is TGCGCCAGCAGCCAGGAAGACACTTCCTACGAGCAGTACTTC. Its protein product is CASSQEDTSYEQYF.

The V and J genes are TRBV5-1 and TRBJ2-5; 12 bases agree with TRBD2. Losses at the gene ends were 0 bases for V and 5 bases for J; bases not matched to a gene: 5. This CDR3 is 16 amino acids long. From germline, CDR1 is SGHRS and CDR2 YFSETQ. The CDR3 loop reads CASSLASGGARETQYF. The CDR3, as DNA: TGCGCCAGCAGCTTGGCTAGCGGGGGGGCCCGGGAGACCCAGTACTTC.

The chain carries TRBV5-1 and TRBJ2-1, with TRBD2 identical over 7 bases. J gave up 5 bases and V 4 bases, and 9 bases lay outside the gene matches. The germline V gene encodes CDR1 SGHRS and CDR2 YFSETQ. The CDR3 consists of 15 residues. CDR3 DNA sequence: TGCGCCAGCAGCCCCAGGGACTACGTAAACAATGAGCAGTTCTTC. Translating gives CASSPRDYVNNEQFF.

The V and J genes are TRBV7-3 and TRBJ2-1; the match to TRBD1 covers 11 bases. This CDR3 spans 17 amino acids. Per the germline V gene, CDR1 is SGHTA and CDR2 is FQGTGA. The V and J ends lost 2 bases and 9 bases, in that order; junction bases with no gene match: 12. The CDR3 coding sequence is TGTGCCAGCAGCTTAGGGGCCGGGACAGGGGGACGAATTGAGCAGTTCTTC. It translates to CASSLGAGTGGRIEQFF.

The gene calls are TRBV5-1 and TRBJ2-7; 7 bases are a match to TRBD1. The junction had 2 bases not matched to a gene; V was cut back by 5 bases and J by 3 bases. The CDR3 runs to 12 residues. The V gene's germline CDR1 is SGHRS and CDR2 YFSETQ. The CDR3 coding sequence is TGCGCCAGCAGGTGGGACAGCTACGAGCAGTACTTC. It specifies CASRWDSYEQYF. The variable domain in full, with the rest retrieved from reference TRBV5-1 and TRBJ2-7, is KAGVTQTPRYLIKTRGQQVTLSCSPISGHRSVSWYQQTPGQGLQFLFEYFSETQRNKGNFPGRFSGRQFSNSRSEMNVSTLELGDSALYLCASRWDSYEQYFGPGTRLTVT.

The J gene is TRBJ2-1, the V gene TRBV27, with 9 bases lining up with TRBD1. CDR3 length: 15 amino acids. Unmatched junction bases numbered 5, after V lost 2 bases and J lost 6 bases. Germline loops: CDR1 MNHEY, CDR2 SMNVEV (reference sequence). The CDR3: CASSLIRTGANEQFF. DNA for the CDR3: TGTGCCAGCAGTTTAATTCGGACAGGGGCCAATGAGCAGTTCTTC.

The rearrangement uses TRBV19 and TRBJ1-5; perhaps TRBD1 as D (6 bases). Germline V gives CDR1 LNHDA, CDR2 SQIVND (reference sequence). This CDR3 comprises 13 residues. V lost 5 bases, J lost 3 bases, and 8 bases lay in between. CDR3 protein: CASSRDNNQPQHF. The CDR3 DNA reads TGTGCCAGTAGTCGGGACAACAATCAGCCCCAGCATTTT.

Comment on this clone: Its ends do not fully match the called genes, so a read error is possible. The chain recombines TRBV18 with TRBJ2-3; D is perhaps TRBD1 (6 bases). CDR3 length equals 12 residues. Germline CDR1 KGHSH, CDR2 LQKENI. The CDR3 reads CASSPPTGGQAF. CDR3 DNA: TGTGCCAGCTCACCACCGACAGGCGGCCAGGCTTTT.

In its sample, this clone was seen a few times. The chain recombines TRBV3-1 (or the pseudogene TRBV3-2) with TRBJ2-7; tentative D call: TRBD1 (5 bases). V was pared by 0 bases and J by 5 bases, with 11 bases between. Germline CDR1 LGHDT, CDR2 YNNKEL (reference sequence). The CDR3 covers 14 residues. Written as DNA, the CDR3 is TGTGCCAGCAGCCAAGATGATAGGGGTGACGAGCAGTACTTC. Translated: CASSQDDRGDEQYF.

The chain is built from TRBV6-5 and TRBJ1-4; unclear D gene. V lost 8 bases, J lost 1 base, and 14 bases lay in between. Germline V CDR1 and CDR2: MNHEY, SVGAGI. CDR3 length: 15 residues. CDR3 region: CASAPGVITNEKLFF. The CDR3 DNA reads as TGTGCCAGCGCCCCCGGGGTTATAACTAATGAAAAACTGTTTTTT.

The chain joins TRBV29-1 to TRBJ2-2; weak D call: TRBD1 (6 bases). The germline gives CDR1 SQVTM, CDR2 ANQGSEA. Trimming removed 7 bases from V and 7 bases from J, with 19 bases in between. The CDR3 covers 14 residues. CDR3 DNA: TGCAGCGGGGCAGATACAGGGATAAACGGGGAGCTGTTTTTT. Its protein product is CSGADTGINGELFF.

The chain has TRBV2 and TRBJ1-1; 9 bases fit TRBD1. Germline V lookup: CDR1 SNHLY, CDR2 FYNNEI. The CDR3 is made up of 13 amino acids. V dropped 6 bases and J dropped 1; count of bases not matched to a gene: 0. The CDR3 DNA sequence: TGTGCCAGCAGGGGACAGGGGAACACTGAAGCTTTCTTT. It encodes CASRGQGNTEAFF.

This chain uses TRBV4-3 with TRBJ1-2; D unresolved. The CDR3 runs to 14 residues. The V gene lost 0 bases and the J gene lost 3 bases, with 8 bases spanning the gap. CDR1 LGHNA and CDR2 YSLEER come from the germline V gene. CDR3 nucleotide sequence: TGCGCCAGCAGCCAAGAGGCAGGCTACTATGGCTACACCTTC. Its translation: CASSQEAGYYGYTF.

DNA for the CDR3: TGTGCCAGTGGGACAGGGAATCAGCCCCAGCATTTT. It codes for CASGTGNQPQHF. The chain couples TRBV19 to TRBJ1-5; the match to TRBD1 covers 9 bases. After removal of 8 bases from V and 4 bases from J, the junction contained 0 bases not matched to a gene. Per the germline V gene, CDR1 is LNHDA and CDR2 is SQIVND (reference sequence). CDR3 size: 12 residues.

The rearrangement uses TRBV18 and TRBJ1-5; D not certain. The CDR3 spans 13 residues. Between the trimmed V and J ends, which lost 2 bases and 4 bases, there was a span of 6 bases. The V gene's germline CDR1 is KGHSH and CDR2 LQKENI. The CDR3: CASSPGSNQPQHF. As DNA, the CDR3 is TGTGCCAGCTCACCAGGCAGTAATCAGCCCCAGCATTTT.

V and J are TRBV7-9 and TRBJ1-2; TRBD1 matches at 7 bases. V trimming: 3 bases; J trimming: 11 bases; junction bases outside the gene matches: 6. Germline CDR1 is SEHNR and CDR2 is FQNEAQ (reference sequence). This CDR3 spans 12 amino acids. The CDR3 region is CASSFLGQEYTF. The CDR3 DNA reads as TGTGCCAGCAGCTTTCTAGGACAGGAATACACCTTC.

The chain combines TRBV28 with TRBJ1-4; 9 bases are a match to TRBD1. Unmatched junction bases numbered 5, after V lost 3 bases and J lost 3 bases. Germline V gene data show CDR1 as MDHEN and CDR2 as SYDVKM. The CDR3 length is 16 residues. This chain's CDR3 is CASSFYRGQSNEKLFF. DNA of the CDR3: TGTGCCAGCAGTTTTTACAGGGGGCAATCTAATGAAAAACTGTTTTTT.

The chain joins TRBV7-7 to TRBJ2-1, with 9 bases matching TRBD2. V dropped 1 base and J dropped 6; count of bases not matched to a gene: 4. Germline values: CDR1 SSHAT, CDR2 FNYEAQ (reference sequence). The CDR3 length is 15 residues. The CDR3 here is CASSLVAGGPNEQFF. As DNA, the CDR3 is TGTGCCAGCAGCTTAGTGGCGGGGGGGCCCAATGAGCAGTTCTTC.